One sample yielded the 7 T cell receptor beta chains listed below, sequenced in a study of blood T cell repertoires in COVID-19. Assay: immunoSEQ multiplex PCR; the TCRdb copy retains only in-frame clones and omits some. The sample consists of under 400,000 clones, more than 75% of them appearing once. The sequenced sample was PBMCs or T cells enriched from blood (not recorded which). These receptor sequences come from a man aged 40-49 years in a cohort exposed to, infected with or recovered from COVID-19 (not recorded which).

The chain has TRBV5-1 and TRBJ2-1, with D possibly matching TRBD2 (5 bases). Germline V lookup: CDR1 SGHRS, CDR2 YFSETQ. The CDR3 runs to 15 residues. Trimming shortened V by 0 bases and J by 4 bases, and 11 bases separated the two germline ends. CDR3 amino acids: CASSLGASTYNEQFF. The CDR3 region has the DNA TGCGCCAGCAGCTTGGGGGCTAGCACTTACAATGAGCAGTTCTTC.

The gene calls are TRBV27 and TRBJ2-3; 9 bases fit TRBD2. This CDR3 has 15 residues. With V trimmed by 5 bases and J by 4 bases, 7 bases remained unmatched. Germline CDR1 and CDR2: MNHEY and SMNVEV (reference sequence). For the CDR3, the DNA is TGTGCCAGCAGTATTAGCGGGAGAGTCGCAGATACGCAGTATTTT. Translation: CASSISGRVADTQYF.

The chain has TRBV3-1 (or the pseudogene TRBV3-2) and TRBJ2-2, with 11 bases aligning to TRBD2. In germline, CDR1 is LGHDT, CDR2 YNNKEL (reference sequence). J lost 7 bases, V lost 4 bases, and 11 bases had no gene match. The CDR3 sequence is 17 residues long. CDR3 residues: CASSPRTSGRGNGELFF. The CDR3 nucleotides read TGTGCCAGCAGCCCCCGTACTAGCGGGAGAGGTAACGGGGAGCTGTTTTTT.

The V gene is TRBV5-1, the J gene TRBJ2-7, with 9 bases identical to TRBD1. The trim removed 4 bases at V and 2 bases at J, leaving 7 bases unmatched. Per germline, CDR1 SGHRS and CDR2 YFSETQ. The CDR3 extends over 15 amino acids. CDR3 sequence reads: CASSVDRGGTYEQYF. CDR3 bases: TGCGCCAGCAGCGTAGACAGGGGGGGAACCTACGAGCAGTACTTC.

V is TRBV28 and J is TRBJ2-7; 9 bases are shared with TRBD1. The CDR3 length is 14 residues. The V segment lost 7 bases and the J segment 2 bases; nucleotides outside the gene matches: 6. In germline, CDR1 is MDHEN, CDR2 SYDVKM. CDR3 DNA: TGTGCCAGCAAATCCGGGACAGGGACCTACGAGCAGTACTTC. Amino acid sequence: CASKSGTGTYEQYF.

V usage is TRBV4-2 and J usage is TRBJ2-7, with TRBD2 matching 7 bases. After removal of 4 bases from V and 2 bases from J, the junction contained 11 bases not matched to a gene. The length of the CDR3 is 16 residues. Germline V gene data show CDR1 as LGHNA and CDR2 as YNFKEQ. The CDR3 protein is CASSLNERDPAYEQYF. The CDR3 bases are TGTGCCAGCAGCCTAAACGAGCGGGACCCAGCCTACGAGCAGTACTTC.

V is TRBV5-1 and J is TRBJ2-3, with D tentatively TRBD2 (6 bases). V was pared by 2 bases and J by 3 bases, with 10 bases between. This CDR3 has 14 amino acids. Germline V gene data show CDR1 as SGHRS and CDR2 as YFSETQ. CDR3 region: CASSFRAGTDTQYF. The CDR3 DNA follows: TGCGCCAGCAGCTTCCGGGCGGGGACAGATACGCAGTATTTT.